This TCR beta chain was identified during a study of Graves' ophthalmopathy and Graves' hyperthyroidism. RNA served as the template for amplifying TCR beta CDR3 regions. Second-round multiplex PCR came after a first-round RT-PCR that employed HTBI primers. TCRdb re-called the multiplex PCR reads through MiXCR, storing one row per CDR3 protein. This sample has 600,000 to 650,000 distinct CDR3 sequences, with 20% to 25% found just once. There are 15 residues in the CDR3. CDR1 is MNHEY and CDR2 is SVGAGI in the germline V gene. J gave up 8 bases and V 6 bases, and 9 bases lay outside the gene matches. The TCR comes from a woman younger than 30 with stable Graves' hyperthyroidism. Some clones in this sample may be carry-over from other donors' samples. This chain links TRBV6-5 with TRBJ1-6, with 8 bases aligning to TRBD1. Sequenced: peripheral blood. The CDR3 sequence: CASRLGQAAYSPLHF. DNA for the CDR3: TGTGCCAGCAGACTGGGACAGGCGGCTTATTCACCCCTCCACTTT.